This T cell receptor (beta chain) was sequenced in a study of siplizumab effects on memory and regulatory T cells. The study, taken as a whole, reports: Of the alloreactive clones, only a minor fraction mapped to unstimulated subsets. On average, less than 75% of mappable alloreactive CD4+ clones were Treg-derived under siplizumab, against about 25% in controls. Researchers did not confirm the suppressive function of proliferating Tregs from siplizumab cultures.

A word on this clone: Antigen: not known.

Assayed TCR templates numbered 85,000 to 100,000 for each sample. Method: immunoSEQ multiplex PCR; TCRdb's copy keeps in-frame clones and lacks some. The data contain around 120,000 clones, less than 95% of them singletons. Germline V gene data show CDR1 as ENHRY and CDR2 as SYGVKD. V shed 11 bases and J 12 bases; nucleotides not matched to a gene: 29. There are 18 residues in the CDR3. The TCR was taken from a human donor in good health. Source material: non-Treg CD4+ T cells sorted from blood. The rearrangement uses TRBV10-3 and TRBJ2-1; 9 bases are a match to TRBD2. CDR3 coding DNA: TGTGCCTCCTCGGAATACAGGGAGGTGACTAGCGGATCTATGGGGCAGTTCTTC. Translation: CASSEYREVTSGSMGQFF.